This entry concerns a single T cell receptor beta chain. The data were taken from a study of Ad26.COV2.S vaccination and SARS-CoV-2 variants. TCRdb's table, derived via immunoSEQ multiplex PCR, lists solely in-frame clones and lacks some. Of some 370,000 clones listed, 83% are singletons. The V and J ends lost 5 bases and 0 bases respectively, with 11 bases between them. Per the germline V gene, CDR1 is LGHNA and CDR2 is YNFKEQ. There are 14 residues in the CDR3. The treatment was: 19 received Ad26.COV2.S at low or high dose, single or two shots; about 5 received placebo; per-sample allocation not given. Sampling happened 63 days after the first vaccine or placebo injection. Spike of the Wuhan-strain SARS-CoV-2 was expressed by an Ad26 vector, which formed the vaccine.

The rearrangement joins TRBV4-2 to TRBJ2-7; D is possibly TRBD1 (6 bases). This receptor was identified in a person aged 18-65 years who received the Ad26.COV2.S COVID-19 vaccine or a placebo. The specimen was peripheral blood, collected in a trial of Ad26.COV2.S vaccine versus placebo. Here the CDR3 DNA reads TGTGCCAGCAGCACCACAGGGTCCTCCTACGAGCAGTACTTC. This encodes CASSTTGSSYEQYF.